A single sample gave rise to the 32 T cell receptor beta chains below, sequenced in a study of blood T cell repertoires in COVID-19. Here immunoSEQ multiplex PCR was the method, and the copy in TCRdb shows in-frame clones only, minus some. This sample has tens of thousands of clones, with approximately 77% found just once. The specimen sequenced was peripheral blood. These receptors came from a woman in her seventies with acute or convalescent COVID-19.

This clone was detected a few times. The chain links TRBV5-1 to TRBJ2-2, with TRBD1 matching 7 bases. V gave up 5 bases and J gave up 0 bases; unmatched junction bases: 7. This CDR3 has 16 residues. The germline CDR1 and CDR2 sequences are SGHRS and YFSETQ. The DNA of the CDR3 is TGCGCCAGCAGACCAGGGGGAGTCACGAACACCGGGGAGCTGTTTTTT. Its translation: CASRPGGVTNTGELFF.

The genes are TRBV5-4 and TRBJ2-1, with 7 bases lining up with TRBD2. With 9 bases clipped from V and 4 bases from J, the junction kept 7 bases outside the gene matches. This CDR3 comprises 13 residues. Germline CDR1 and CDR2: SGHNT and YYREEE (reference sequence). The CDR3 nucleotides are TGTGCCACCCAGAGCGGGGCTTACAATGAGCAGTTCTTC. It specifies CATQSGAYNEQFF.

This chain links TRBV7-9 with TRBJ1-5; no firm D call. The germline gives CDR1 SEHNR, CDR2 FQNEAQ (reference sequence). V was pared by 3 bases and J by 5 bases, with 5 bases between. The length of the CDR3 is 12 residues. The CDR3 DNA reads TGTGCCAGCAGCTTGCAGGATCAGCCCCAGCATTTT. This codes for CASSLQDQPQHF.

The chain links TRBV6-5 to TRBJ2-1; 10 bases line up with TRBD2. The length of the CDR3 is 15 residues. V lost 2 bases and J lost 8; bases outside the gene matches: 6. CDR1 is MNHEY and CDR2 is SVGAGI in the germline V gene. The CDR3: CASSYGASGRDEQFF. The CDR3 DNA is TGTGCCAGCAGTTACGGGGCTAGCGGGAGAGATGAGCAGTTCTTC.

The gene calls are TRBV2 and TRBJ1-1, with 7 bases matching TRBD1. The germline V gene has CDR1 SNHLY and CDR2 FYNNEI. Trimming cost V 1 base and J 6 bases; bases outside gene matches: 20. The CDR3 is 19 residues long. CDR3 coding DNA: TGTGCCAGCAGTGAAGGACTTTTCTGGAGGGGGCGGGAGGGCCCTGAAGCTTTCTTT. Amino acids: CASSEGLFWRGREGPEAFF.

This clone was seen only once. This rearrangement joins TRBV18 to TRBJ2-5; TRBD1 matches 7 bases. CDR1 is KGHSH and CDR2 is LQKENI in the germline V gene. V lost 0 bases and J lost 5; bases outside the gene matches: 9. CDR3 length: 16 residues. Written as DNA, the CDR3 is TGTGCCAGCTCACCACCTGCCAGGGGGTCGCGGGAGACCCAGTACTTC. This gives the protein CASSPPARGSRETQYF.

The rearrangement joins TRBV7-9 to TRBJ2-5; the D gene is possibly TRBD2 (5 bases). The V end was cut by 6 bases, the J end by 5 bases, with 16 bases between. This CDR3 comprises 14 residues. Germline lookup yields CDR1 SEHNR and CDR2 FQNEAQ (reference sequence). The CDR3 bases are TGTGCCAGCAGGGAGGAAAGAGGGCAGGAGACCCAGTACTTC. It encodes CASREERGQETQYF.

V is TRBV3-1 (or the pseudogene TRBV3-2) and J is TRBJ2-1; perhaps TRBD2 as D (6 bases). Germline lookup yields CDR1 LGHDT and CDR2 YNNKEL (reference sequence). The CDR3 spans 12 residues. The V end was cut by 4 bases, the J end by 9 bases, with 10 bases between. CDR3 in amino acids: CASSPREFEQFF. CDR3 DNA sequence: TGTGCCAGCAGCCCCCGGGAGTTTGAGCAGTTCTTC.

This chain connects TRBV3-1 (or the pseudogene TRBV3-2) to TRBJ2-3; 9 bases are a match to TRBD2. Germline assignment: CDR1 LGHDT and CDR2 YNNKEL (reference sequence). The trim removed 0 bases at V and 2 bases at J, leaving 6 bases unmatched. The CDR3 spans 17 residues. The DNA of the CDR3 is TGTGCCAGCAGCCAAGACCCCTCTAGCGGGATCACAGATACGCAGTATTTT. This codes for CASSQDPSSGITDTQYF.

The chain employs TRBV5-1 and TRBJ2-3; 12 nucleotides line up with TRBD2. Germline V CDR1 and CDR2: SGHRS, YFSETQ. The CDR3 covers 18 residues. The junction had 6 bases not matched to a gene; V was cut back by 1 base and J by 0 bases. The DNA for the CDR3 is TGCGCCAGCAGCTTGAGTGATCTAGCGGGAGGGAGCACAGATACGCAGTATTTT. Its protein is CASSLSDLAGGSTDTQYF.

The chain carries TRBV13 and TRBJ2-7, with a tentative D call TRBD1 (5 bases). The CDR3 has 12 amino acids. The germline V gene has CDR1 PRHDT and CDR2 FYEKMQ (reference sequence). Deletions cut 5 bases from V and 11 bases from J, with 16 bases between. Here the CDR3 DNA reads TGTGCCAGCAGCGTTAAGGCAGGGTCAGAGTACTTC. It yields the protein CASSVKAGSEYF.

V is TRBV7-9 and J is TRBJ2-2; a weak D match, TRBD1 (6 bases). The CDR3 has 15 amino acids. Germline CDR1 SEHNR, CDR2 FQNEAQ (reference sequence). V was clipped by 5 bases and J by 2 bases, with 12 bases between them. The chain's CDR3 is CASSPWTDNTGELFF. CDR3 nucleotides: TGTGCCAGCAGCCCATGGACAGACAACACCGGGGAGCTGTTTTTT.

The V gene is TRBV12-3 or TRBV12-4, the J gene TRBJ1-5; D is perhaps TRBD1 (6 bases). V lost 7 bases to trimming and J lost 11 bases, with 18 bases between them. The CDR3 length is 13 residues. Here the CDR3 reads CASTGQSYTAQHF. In DNA, the CDR3 is TGTGCCAGCACCGGACAGAGTTATACGGCCCAGCATTTT.

This sequence joins TRBV28 and TRBJ1-5; 9 positions agree with TRBD1. There are 14 residues in the CDR3. In germline, CDR1 is MDHEN, CDR2 SYDVKM. J gave up 5 bases and V 6 bases, and 5 bases lay outside the gene matches. CDR3 sequence reads: CASSINRGHQPQHF. The CDR3 DNA sequence: TGTGCCAGCAGCATTAACAGGGGGCATCAGCCCCAGCATTTT.

The chain has TRBV7-2 and TRBJ2-1, with D possibly being TRBD1 (7 bases). V was pared by 5 bases and J by 14 bases, with 19 bases between. This CDR3 spans 13 amino acids. Germline values: CDR1 SGHTA, CDR2 FQGNSA. The CDR3 DNA sequence: TGTGCCAGCAGCCCTTTTTCAGGGGGGAAGAAGTTCTTC. It encodes CASSPFSGGKKFF.

V gene TRBV6-2 or TRBV6-3 combines with J gene TRBJ1-1; D is uncertain. The CDR3 consists of 12 residues. Trimming removed 0 bases from V and 9 bases from J, with 8 bases in between. Germline assignment: CDR1 MNHEY and CDR2 SVGEGT. In nucleotides, the CDR3 is TGTGCCAGCAGTTACTCTAGCTACAAAGCTTTCTTT. Residues: CASSYSSYKAFF.

V is TRBV5-1 and J is TRBJ2-7, with 9 bases identical to TRBD2. Germline loops: CDR1 SGHRS, CDR2 YFSETQ. The CDR3 sequence is 16 residues long. J lost 2 bases, V lost 4 bases, and 10 bases had no gene match. The CDR3 coding sequence is TGCGCCAGCAGCCCGGGGGTGGCTAGCGGGACCTACGAGCAGTACTTC. Protein sequence: CASSPGVASGTYEQYF.

The V gene is TRBV5-1, the J gene TRBJ2-1; 12 bases are shared with TRBD2. The V segment lost 3 bases and the J segment 7 bases; nucleotides outside the gene matches: 5. The length of the CDR3 is 15 residues. Looked up from germline, CDR1 is SGHRS and CDR2 is YFSETQ. CDR3 loop: CASSSGLAGINEQFF. CDR3 in DNA: TGCGCCAGCAGCTCCGGACTAGCGGGAATAAATGAGCAGTTCTTC. Filled out from reference TRBV5-1 and TRBJ2-1, the complete variable domain reads KAGVTQTPRYLIKTRGQQVTLSCSPISGHRSVSWYQQTPGQGLQFLFEYFSETQRNKGNFPGRFSGRQFSNSRSEMNVSTLELGDSALYLCASSSGLAGINEQFFGPGTRLTVL.

This clone was counted a few times. The chain joins TRBV28 to TRBJ1-2, with 12 bases fitting TRBD1. CDR3 length: 16 amino acids. Germline V CDR1 and CDR2: MDHEN, SYDVKM. V shed 8 bases, J shed 5 bases, and the junction held 12 bases outside the gene matches. CDR3 sequence (DNA): TGTGCCAGCCGACCGTCCGGGACAGGGGGCGATTATGGCTACACCTTC. Its translation is CASRPSGTGGDYGYTF.

CDR3 amino acids: CASSSGTDQPQHF. The DNA for the CDR3 is TGTGCCAGCAGTTCAGGGACAGATCAGCCCCAGCATTTT. This chain links TRBV27 with TRBJ1-5; 7 bases map to TRBD1. The CDR3 consists of 13 residues. Germline V gene data show CDR1 as MNHEY and CDR2 as SMNVEV (reference sequence). The ends lost 4 bases at V and 5 bases at J; junction bases unmatched: 2.

V usage is TRBV5-1 and J usage is TRBJ1-2; the D gene is possibly TRBD1 (6 bases). The CDR3 covers 15 residues. Trimming left V 0 bases short and J 0 bases short, with 9 bases between. The germline V gene has CDR1 SGHRS and CDR2 YFSETQ. CDR3 nucleotide sequence: TGCGCCAGCAGCTTGGGGACAGAAACTAACTATGGCTACACCTTC. This translates into CASSLGTETNYGYTF.

The chain uses TRBV19 and TRBJ2-4; 9 positions match TRBD2. This CDR3 comprises 16 residues. CDR1 LNHDA and CDR2 SQIVND come from the germline V gene (reference sequence). Unmatched junction bases numbered 6, after V lost 6 bases and J lost 0 bases. The CDR3 sequence: CASSRLAAQAKNIQYF. The CDR3 DNA reads as TGTGCCAGTAGCAGACTAGCGGCTCAAGCCAAAAACATTCAGTACTTC.

This clone was seen only once. The J gene is TRBJ2-7, the V gene TRBV6-2 or TRBV6-3, with TRBD1 identical over 8 bases. The length of the CDR3 is 16 residues. The junction had 15 bases not matched to a gene; V was cut back by 5 bases and J by 6 bases. Germline loops: CDR1 MNHEY, CDR2 SVGEGT. The CDR3 loop reads CASSNPSWQGAIEQYF. CDR3 sequence (DNA): TGTGCCAGCAGTAACCCTTCCTGGCAGGGGGCGATCGAGCAGTACTTC.

V and J are TRBV6-5 and TRBJ2-7; 11 bases are shared with TRBD2. Germline V gene lookup returns CDR1 MNHEY and CDR2 SVGAGI. V lost 6 bases and J lost 5; bases outside the gene matches: 6. This CDR3 is built from 14 residues. The CDR3 coding sequence is TGTGCCAGCAGCTCACTAGCGGGAGTCCACGAGCAGTACTTC. It yields the protein CASSSLAGVHEQYF.

This clone is a singleton in its sample. The rearrangement joins TRBV24-1 to TRBJ2-3; perhaps TRBD1 as D (6 bases). CDR1 is KGHDR, CDR2 SFDVKD, per germline. Between the trimmed V and J ends, which lost 4 bases and 0 bases, there was a span of 10 bases. The CDR3 contains 15 residues. The CDR3 sequence is CATSDPTGSTDTQYF. The CDR3 DNA is TGTGCCACCAGTGACCCAACAGGGAGCACAGATACGCAGTATTTT.

The V and J genes are TRBV7-2 and TRBJ2-3; 7 bases agree with TRBD1. With V trimmed by 5 bases and J by 2 bases, 4 bases remained unmatched. This CDR3 region has 14 residues. CDR1 and CDR2 (germline): SGHTA, FQGNSA. The CDR3 nucleotides read TGTGCCAGCAGCCGGACAGGAAACACAGATACGCAGTATTTT. Its protein is CASSRTGNTDTQYF.

The rearrangement uses TRBV12-3 or TRBV12-4 and TRBJ1-1; a possible D gene is TRBD1 (5 bases). The CDR3 runs to 13 residues. With 3 bases removed from V and 3 bases from J, the gap between germline ends came to 8 bases. DNA for the CDR3: TGTGCCAGCAGTTTCCTACAGGACACTGAAGCTTTCTTT. Protein product: CASSFLQDTEAFF.

The rearrangement joins TRBV10-2 to TRBJ2-1; D is uncertain. The CDR3 length is 10 residues. Trimming shortened V by 2 bases and J by 10 bases, and 3 bases separated the two germline ends. Germline assignment: CDR1 WSHSY and CDR2 SAAADI. CDR3 sequence: CASSEVEQFF. The CDR3, as DNA: TGCGCCAGCAGTGAGGTAGAGCAGTTCTTC.

The rearrangement links TRBV18 to TRBJ2-1; D ambiguous. V lost 5 bases, J lost 4 bases, and 12 bases lay in between. The CDR3 is 14 amino acids. Germline CDR1 reads KGHSH; CDR2 reads LQKENI. The CDR3 DNA sequence: TGTGCCAGCTCAGCCAGGTCCGGTTACAATGAGCAGTTCTTC. It specifies CASSARSGYNEQFF.

The chain links TRBV9 to TRBJ2-1; TRBD2 aligns across 12 bases. The germline gives CDR1 SGDLS, CDR2 YYNGEE. V was pared by 4 bases and J by 6 bases, with 8 bases of the junction left unmatched. The CDR3 loop spans 16 amino acids. The chain's CDR3 is CASSPRLAGVVNEQFF. The CDR3 DNA is TGTGCCAGCAGCCCCCGACTAGCGGGAGTCGTCAATGAGCAGTTCTTC.

This clone was seen just once. The chain has TRBV7-6 and TRBJ1-5, with D possibly matching TRBD1 (6 bases). This CDR3 spans 14 amino acids. V was cut by 2 bases and J by 2 bases, with 7 bases left in between. The V gene's germline CDR1 is SGHVS and CDR2 FNYEAQ. CDR3 amino acids: CASSLSGGNQPQHF. CDR3 nucleotides: TGTGCCAGCAGCTTATCAGGGGGCAATCAGCCCCAGCATTTT.

This sequence joins TRBV19 and TRBJ2-5; tentatively, D is TRBD2 (6 bases). CDR1 and CDR2 from the germline V gene are LNHDA and SQIVND (reference sequence). V lost 3 bases and J 4 bases, leaving 12 bases between the germline ends. The CDR3 is 14 amino acids. CDR3 coding DNA: TGTGCCAGTAGTATTTTCGGGGGTCGAGAGACCCAGTACTTC. It yields the protein CASSIFGGRETQYF.